The 23 T cell receptor beta chains given below trace back to one sample, sequenced in a study of beta chain features in type 1 diabetes. Study outcomes and limitations: TCRB CDR3s were moderately but significantly shorter in Type 1 diabetes patients in all four CD4+ subsets.

Their recognized antigens are unknown. As every portion of the isolated RNA was reverse transcribed, the sequencing read expressed TCRB transcripts. Generated by immunoSEQ multiplex PCR, the TCRdb table keeps only in-frame clones and is missing some. This sample carries 500,000 to 800,000 clones, about an eighth of them seen once, and the ten largest clones take about 0.11%. The sequenced sample was naive CD4+ T cells from blood. The receptor set was obtained from a man aged 25 to 40 with type 1 diabetes.

This clone was picked up a small number of times. The CDR3 region has the DNA TGTGCCTGGTCCCCCCGGGTCCTGGGTTCGGGTGGGAACATTCAGTACTTC. Translated: CAWSPRVLGSGGNIQYF. V is TRBV30 and J is TRBJ2-4; no firm D call. Germline values: CDR1 GTSNPN, CDR2 SVGIG (reference sequence). The CDR3 is made up of 17 amino acids. V was clipped by 5 bases and J by 7 bases, with 27 bases between them.

The CDR3, as DNA: TGTGCCAGCAGACTCCCGGGAGCAACTAATGAAAAACTGTTTTTT. Translation: CASRLPGATNEKLFF. The chain joins TRBV10-3 to TRBJ1-4; D unresolved. V dropped 10 bases and J dropped 0 bases, with 15 bases sitting between them. From germline, CDR1 is ENHRY and CDR2 SYGVKD. This CDR3 is 15 amino acids long.

This clone was seen more than once but under ten times. The chain is built from TRBV5-4 and TRBJ2-5, with 9 bases fitting TRBD2. There are 15 residues in the CDR3. In germline, CDR1 is SGHNT, CDR2 YYREEE (reference sequence). V lost 3 bases, J lost 1 base, and 4 bases stayed unmatched. The CDR3 region is CASSSASGAQETQYF. CDR3 nucleotides: TGTGCCAGCAGCTCTGCTAGCGGGGCCCAAGAGACCCAGTACTTC.

This clone was seen a handful of times. One junction end disagrees with the germline gene, perhaps due to a read error. V and J are TRBV2 and TRBJ2-7; TRBD1 matches at 7 bases. CDR1 and CDR2 from the germline V gene are SNHLY and FYNNEI. The CDR3 is 12 amino acids. CDR3 in amino acids: CASREDRAEQYF. CDR3 in DNA: TGTGCCAGCAGAGAAGACAGGGCCGAGCAGTACTTC.

This clone has only a few counts. The chain links TRBV10-3 to TRBJ2-3, with 7 bases identical to TRBD2. V trimming: 8 bases; J trimming: 1 base; junction bases outside the gene matches: 9. This CDR3 spans 15 amino acids. Germline-derived CDR1 and CDR2 are ENHRY and SYGVKD. The CDR3 is CAISGGLAGTDTQYF. The CDR3, as DNA: TGTGCCATCTCCGGAGGGCTAGCGGGCACAGATACGCAGTATTTT.

Comments on this clone: Other DNA sequences in this sample translate to the same CDR3. The chain has TRBV7-9 and TRBJ1-4, with D perhaps matching TRBD1 (5 bases). Germline CDR1 is SEHNR and CDR2 is FQNEAQ (reference sequence). The CDR3 consists of 15 residues. The V end lost 2 bases, the J end lost 5 bases, and 12 bases lay between the germline ends. The DNA for the CDR3 is TGTGCCAGCAGCTTAATGGAAGGGACCAATGAAAAACTGTTTTTT. Encoded protein: CASSLMEGTNEKLFF.

This clone was counted a few times. For the CDR3, the DNA is TGTGCCAGCAGCTTAGGTCCCCCAGGGAATTCACCCCTCCACTTT. This gives the protein CASSLGPPGNSPLHF. The chain has TRBV7-8 and TRBJ1-6, with TRBD1 as a possible D gene (5 bases). Germline V gene data show CDR1 as SGHVS and CDR2 as FQNEAQ. The V and J ends lost 1 base and 7 bases respectively, with 11 bases between them. The length of the CDR3 is 15 residues.

This clone was counted a few times. The chain recombines TRBV6-5 with TRBJ2-7; TRBD1 matches at 7 bases. Germline V gene data show CDR1 as MNHEY and CDR2 as SVGAGI. The CDR3 contains 13 residues. The trim removed 2 bases at V and 8 bases at J, leaving 6 bases unmatched. The chain's CDR3 is CASSYGTDLQQYF. The CDR3 region has the DNA TGTGCCAGCAGTTACGGGACAGATTTACAGCAGTACTTC.

This chain links TRBV19 with TRBJ2-1; 8 nucleotides align to TRBD2. CDR1 and CDR2 from the germline V gene are LNHDA and SQIVND (reference sequence). Trimming removed 6 bases from V and 0 bases from J; junction bases left unmatched: 16. This CDR3 spans 19 amino acids. CDR3 loop: CASSTGLAGSPRSYNEQFF. CDR3 sequence (DNA): TGTGCCAGTAGCACGGGATTAGCGGGGTCCCCCCGCTCCTACAATGAGCAGTTCTTC.

This sequence joins TRBV6-6 and TRBJ2-7; D remains ambiguous. The CDR3 contains 15 residues. Germline CDR1 MNHNY, CDR2 SVGAGI (reference sequence). Trimming left V 7 bases short and J 0 bases short, with 16 bases between. CDR3 sequence (DNA): TGTGCCAGCACACCGAACTATGGTAGCTCCTACGAGCAGTACTTC. Amino acids: CASTPNYGSSYEQYF.

The chain recombines TRBV5-1 with TRBJ2-7; 7 nucleotides line up with TRBD1. The CDR3 consists of 15 residues. The germline gives CDR1 SGHRS, CDR2 YFSETQ. The V and J ends lost 0 bases and 3 bases, in that order; junction bases with no gene match: 6. The CDR3 protein is CASSLVEGADYEQYF. Written as DNA, the CDR3 is TGCGCCAGCAGCTTGGTAGAGGGGGCGGACTACGAGCAGTACTTC.

This clone occurred a few times. The chain links TRBV6-6 to TRBJ2-7, with D maybe TRBD1 (6 bases). Germline CDR1 MNHNY, CDR2 SVGAGI (reference sequence). CDR3 length equals 15 residues. With 8 bases removed from V and 2 bases from J, the gap between germline ends came to 19 bases. CDR3 protein: CASHHSRDITYEQYF. The CDR3, as DNA: TGTGCCAGCCATCATAGCCGGGACATCACCTACGAGCAGTACTTC.

This clone was seen only a few times. The chain links TRBV19 to TRBJ1-5; D call uncertain. CDR1 and CDR2 from the germline V gene are LNHDA and SQIVND (reference sequence). With 7 bases removed from V and 3 bases from J, the gap between germline ends came to 16 bases. This CDR3 is built from 15 residues. The CDR3 spells CASTLTRGFNQPQHF. DNA for the CDR3: TGTGCCAGTACCCTTACCCGGGGTTTCAATCAGCCCCAGCATTTT.

This clone turned up a few times. This sample also contains other DNA sequences that code for the same CDR3. V is TRBV9 and J is TRBJ2-1, with unresolved D. This CDR3 spans 13 amino acids. Germline V gene data show CDR1 as SGDLS and CDR2 as YYNGEE. Trimming shortened V by 0 bases and J by 4 bases, and 5 bases separated the two germline ends. Here the CDR3 reads CASSVAGYNEQFF. In DNA, the CDR3 is TGTGCCAGCAGCGTAGCTGGGTACAATGAGCAGTTCTTC.

This clone came up a few times. The chain uses TRBV6-1 and TRBJ2-7, with D unresolved. The germline V gene encodes CDR1 MNHNS and CDR2 SASEGT. The CDR3 runs 13 residues. V gave up 8 bases and J gave up 3 bases, with 14 bases separating them. CDR3 loop: CASGTQDVYEQYF. DNA of the CDR3: TGTGCCAGCGGCACTCAGGACGTCTACGAGCAGTACTTC.

This clone was counted a few times. This chain joins TRBV12-5 and TRBJ1-1, with TRBD1 identical over 7 bases. The V and J ends lost 6 bases and 3 bases, in that order; junction bases with no gene match: 1. Germline V lookup: CDR1 LGHNT, CDR2 FRNRAP. This CDR3 spans 12 amino acids. Written as DNA, the CDR3 is TGTGCTAGTGGGACAGGGTACACTGAAGCTTTCTTT. Its protein is CASGTGYTEAFF.

This chain connects TRBV11-2 to TRBJ2-1; D is unresolved. The length of the CDR3 is 15 residues. The V and J ends lost 0 bases and 8 bases respectively, with 14 bases between them. Per germline, CDR1 SGHAT and CDR2 FQNNGV. The DNA of the CDR3 is TGTGCCAGCAGCTTAGAAAGGTCTCCTTTCGATGAGCAGTTCTTC. Translated, it gives CASSLERSPFDEQFF.

A few counts support this clone. The chain links TRBV28 to TRBJ2-3; tentatively, D is TRBD1 or TRBD2 (6 bases each). Germline CDR1 reads MDHEN; CDR2 reads SYDVKM. This CDR3 region has 15 residues. V was trimmed by 1 base and J by 5 bases, leaving 13 bases between them. The CDR3, as DNA: TGTGCCAGCAGTTTATCGGGGGCCGGGGGAGATACGCAGTATTTT. Translated, it gives CASSLSGAGGDTQYF.

This clone was counted ten times or more. The genes are TRBV10-3 and TRBJ2-2; tentatively, D is TRBD1 (5 bases). V lost 5 bases, J lost 7 bases, and 17 bases lay in between. This CDR3 is 15 amino acids long. Germline-derived CDR1 and CDR2 are ENHRY and SYGVKD. In DNA, the CDR3 is TGTGCCATCAGTAGCAGGGAAACAGACGGCGGGGAGCTGTTTTTT. It yields the protein CAISSRETDGGELFF.

In this sample, this clone turned up a few times. The CDR3 DNA sequence: TGTGCCAGCAGCTACGCAGGGAGTATGAGCGAGCAGTACTTC. Its protein is CASSYAGSMSEQYF. The rearrangement links TRBV5-6 to TRBJ2-7; the D gene could be TRBD1 or TRBD2 (5 bases each). Germline lookup yields CDR1 SGHDT and CDR2 YYEEEE. The CDR3 contains 14 residues. Trimming removed 3 bases at V and 6 bases at J, with 16 bases between.

The sample holds a few counts of this clone. The same CDR3 is also encoded by other DNA sequences in this sample. The chain recombines TRBV9 with TRBJ1-2, with D uncertain. V dropped 0 bases and J dropped 4 bases, with 4 bases sitting between them. Germline values: CDR1 SGDLS, CDR2 YYNGEE. The CDR3 loop spans 12 amino acids. The DNA of the CDR3 is TGTGCCAGCAGCGTAGAGGGCTATGGCTACACCTTC. It encodes CASSVEGYGYTF.

This clone showed up just once. The V call is TRBV11-3, the J call TRBJ2-5; D call uncertain. Trimming shortened V by 2 bases and J by 1 base, and 8 bases separated the two germline ends. The germline V gene encodes CDR1 SGHNT and CDR2 YENEEA. The CDR3 is 14 residues long. CDR3 nucleotide sequence: TGTGCCAGCAGCTTAAGAGGCGGCCAAGAGACCCAGTACTTC. It translates to CASSLRGGQETQYF. The full variable domain, completed using reference TRBV11-3 and TRBJ2-5, is EAGVVQSPRYKIIEKKQPVAFWCNPISGHNTLYWYLQNLGQGPELLIRYENEEAVDDSQLPKDRFSAERLKGVDSTLKIQPAELGDSAVYLCASSLRGGQETQYFGPGTRLLVL.

The chain combines TRBV30 with TRBJ2-7; 7 nucleotides match TRBD1. Trimming cost V 1 base and J 7 bases; bases outside gene matches: 1. The CDR3 is 11 residues long. Germline V CDR1 and CDR2: GTSNPN, SVGIG (reference sequence). CDR3 residues: CAWSARGEQYF. CDR3 nucleotides: TGTGCCTGGAGTGCCAGGGGGGAGCAGTACTTC. Filled out from reference TRBV30 and TRBJ2-7, the complete variable domain reads SQTIHQWPATLVQPVGSPLSLECTVEGTSNPNLYWYRQAAGRGLQLLFYSVGIGQISSEVPQNLSASRPQDRQFILSSKKLLLSDSGFYLCAWSARGEQYFGPGTRLTVT.